The next 32 T cell receptor beta chains were all read from a single sample in a study of vaccination effects on CD4 cells after COVID-19. What these receptors recognize is not known. Before sequencing took place, the ViraFEST assay used viral peptide pools to expand antigen-specific CD4+ T cells. The culture ran for approximately nine days before CD4+ T cells were isolated. Profiled with immunoSEQ multiplex PCR; TCRdb holds only in-frame clones, not every one. The table includes 70,000 to 95,000 clones, around four fifths detected once. The sequencing used CD4+ T cells from PBMCs cultured with HCoV-229E spike peptides, collected before COVID-19 vaccination. Receptors were obtained from a human donor who received a COVID-19 vaccine.

CDR3 DNA: TGTGCCACCAGTTCACCGGGACAGGGCACAGATACGCAGTATTTT. It codes for CATSSPGQGTDTQYF. The V call is TRBV24-1, the J call TRBJ2-3; 8 nucleotides agree with TRBD1. The CDR3 consists of 15 residues. The V and J ends lost 6 bases and 1 base, in that order; junction bases with no gene match: 5. The V gene's germline CDR1 is KGHDR and CDR2 SFDVKD.

The rearrangement uses TRBV14 and TRBJ2-6, with 7 positions matching TRBD1. The CDR3 has 16 residues. Germline CDR1 reads SGHDN; CDR2 reads FVKESK. V lost 4 bases to trimming and J lost 2 bases; unmatched junction nucleotides: 5. In nucleotides, the CDR3 is TGTGCCAGCAGCCGAAGAGGGACAGCTGGGGCCAACGTCCTGACTTTC. Protein sequence: CASSRRGTAGANVLTF.

This chain joins TRBV5-1 and TRBJ1-1; D unresolved. CDR1 and CDR2 (germline): SGHRS, YFSETQ. V shed 4 bases and J shed 10 bases, with 14 bases lying between them. The CDR3 is 12 residues long. The CDR3 DNA sequence: TGCGCCAGCAGCCTCGACGGCGCTGGAGCTTTCTTT. Translation gives CASSLDGAGAFF.

V gene TRBV10-3 combines with J gene TRBJ2-7; 9 bases agree with TRBD1. The junction had 21 bases not matched to a gene; V was cut back by 6 bases and J by 6 bases. Germline CDR1 and CDR2: ENHRY and SYGVKD. CDR3 length: 18 residues. The CDR3 reads CAISSEAPGQGKLGEQYV. CDR3 sequence (DNA): TGTGCCATCAGCTCAGAAGCCCCGGGACAGGGAAAATTGGGCGAGCAGTACGTC.

This chain uses TRBV15 with TRBJ1-5; perhaps TRBD1 as D (6 bases). Trimming pared 0 bases from V and 5 bases from J, leaving 11 bases between. This CDR3 spans 15 amino acids. The germline gives CDR1 LNHNV, CDR2 YYDKDF (reference sequence). CDR3 region: CATSRDRGGDQPQHF. CDR3 in DNA: TGTGCCACCAGCAGAGATAGGGGGGGAGATCAGCCCCAGCATTTT.

The chain's CDR3 is CATSDSTKNTGELFF. CDR3 coding DNA: TGTGCCACCAGTGACAGCACTAAGAACACCGGGGAGCTGTTTTTT. This sequence joins TRBV24-1 and TRBJ2-2, with D hard to call. Trimming pared 4 bases from V and 1 base from J, leaving 9 bases between. CDR1 is KGHDR, CDR2 SFDVKD, per germline. This CDR3 is 15 amino acids long.

This clone was recorded once. This CDR3 reads CASSRGGAIAYNEQFF. Here the CDR3 DNA reads TGTGCCAGCAGTCGAGGGGGGGCCATCGCCTACAATGAGCAGTTCTTC. V is TRBV6-6 and J is TRBJ2-1; D possibly corresponds to TRBD2 (7 bases). Germline assignment: CDR1 MNHNY and CDR2 SVGAGI (reference sequence). The V end was cut by 5 bases, the J end by 2 bases, with 16 bases between. This CDR3 spans 16 amino acids.

The V gene is TRBV6-6, the J gene TRBJ1-2; no definite D call. CDR3 length equals 14 residues. V was clipped by 6 bases and J by 6 bases, with 17 bases between them. From germline, CDR1 is MNHNY and CDR2 SVGAGI (reference sequence). CDR3 region: CASRVLNAGNGYTF. In DNA, the CDR3 is TGTGCCAGCAGGGTATTGAACGCTGGGAATGGCTACACCTTC.

The chain has TRBV5-1 and TRBJ2-5; tentatively, D is TRBD2 (6 bases). There are 14 residues in the CDR3. V was trimmed by 0 bases and J by 5 bases, leaving 11 bases between them. Germline V gene sequence: CDR1 SGHRS, CDR2 YFSETQ. CDR3 in amino acids: CASSLGGTEETQYF. The CDR3 nucleotides read TGCGCCAGCAGCTTGGGCGGGACGGAGGAGACCCAGTACTTC. The variable domain in full, with the rest retrieved from reference TRBV5-1 and TRBJ2-5, is KAGVTQTPRYLIKTRGQQVTLSCSPISGHRSVSWYQQTPGQGLQFLFEYFSETQRNKGNFPGRFSGRQFSNSRSEMNVSTLELGDSALYLCASSLGGTEETQYFGPGTRLLVL.

The chain couples TRBV15 to TRBJ2-2; 9 bases match TRBD1. CDR3 length equals 16 residues. The germline gives CDR1 LNHNV, CDR2 YYDKDF (reference sequence). The J segment lost 1 base and the V segment lost 3 bases, leaving 3 bases of the junction unmatched. CDR3 DNA sequence: TGTGCCACCAGCAGCTGGACAGGGGTGAACACCGGGGAGCTGTTTTTT. Residues: CATSSWTGVNTGELFF. Together with reference TRBV15 and TRBJ2-2, the CDR3 gives the full variable domain: DAMVIQNPRYQVTQFGKPVTLSCSQTLNHNVMYWYQQKSSQAPKLLFHYYDKDFNNEADTPDNFQSRRPNTSFCFLDIRSPGLGDTAMYLCATSSWTGVNTGELFFGEGSRLTVL.

Concerning this clone: The junction differs from germline at one of its ends, possibly a read error. This rearrangement joins TRBV19 to TRBJ1-4; 9 bases are a match to TRBD1. This CDR3 is built from 15 residues. The germline gives CDR1 LNHDA, CDR2 SQIVND (reference sequence). In DNA, the CDR3 is TGTGCCAGTAATCTCCCGGGACAGGGAGGTGAAAATCTGTTTTTT. Encoded protein: CASNLPGQGGENLFF.

The chain has TRBV11-2 and TRBJ2-7; no definite D call. The germline CDR1 and CDR2 sequences are SGHAT and FQNNGV. The length of the CDR3 is 13 residues. V was clipped by 1 base and J by 3 bases, with 7 bases between them. The CDR3 region has the DNA TGTGCCAGCAGCTTAGTTGGGAACTACGAGCAGTACGTC. Translating gives CASSLVGNYEQYV.

The chain has TRBV10-3 and TRBJ1-2, with unresolved D. Trimming left V 3 bases short and J 4 bases short, with 9 bases between. Germline V CDR1 and CDR2: ENHRY, SYGVKD. This CDR3 is built from 13 residues. DNA for the CDR3: TGTGCCATCAGTGATCCCCGATTCTATGGCTACACCTTC. Amino acids: CAISDPRFYGYTF.

Here the CDR3 DNA reads TGCGCCAGCAGCCAACCGGGGAAACAAGAGACCCAGTACTTC. Translation gives CASSQPGKQETQYF. The gene calls are TRBV4-1 and TRBJ2-5; TRBD2 is a possible D gene (5 bases). Germline CDR1 reads MGHRA; CDR2 reads YSYEKL. V was shortened by 2 bases and J by 2 bases, with 9 bases between the two germline ends. CDR3 length: 14 amino acids.

The chain links TRBV6-5 to TRBJ2-2; D call uncertain. Germline V gene lookup returns CDR1 MNHEY and CDR2 SVGAGI. This CDR3 comprises 14 residues. Trimming shortened V by 6 bases and J by 11 bases, and 19 bases separated the two germline ends. The chain's CDR3 is CASRSRASSDELFF. As DNA, the CDR3 is TGTGCCAGCAGGAGCCGGGCCTCCTCCGATGAGCTGTTTTTT.

The CDR3 DNA reads as TGTGCCAGCAGTTACATGGTCCCGTCGGACACCATATATTTT. Translating it yields CASSYMVPSDTIYF. V usage is TRBV6-5 and J usage is TRBJ1-3; D is unresolved. CDR3 length equals 14 residues. V lost 2 bases to trimming and J lost 8 bases, with 13 bases between them. Per the germline V gene, CDR1 is MNHEY and CDR2 is SVGAGI.

The chain uses TRBV6-6 and TRBJ1-5; D gene unclear. V was trimmed by 5 bases and J by 5 bases, leaving 10 bases between them. This CDR3 spans 13 amino acids. Germline V CDR1 and CDR2: MNHNY, SVGAGI (reference sequence). The CDR3 DNA sequence: TGTGCCAGCAGTCAAGGCCCCGATCAGCCCCAGCATTTT. Its protein is CASSQGPDQPQHF.

This chain joins TRBV7-2 and TRBJ1-4; 7 nucleotides agree with TRBD1. The CDR3 length is 16 residues. After removal of 5 bases from V and 8 bases from J, the junction contained 14 bases not matched to a gene. Germline CDR1 is SGHTA and CDR2 is FQGNSA. CDR3 protein: CASSPPGRGLREKLFF. The CDR3 DNA follows: TGTGCCAGCAGCCCCCCGGGGAGGGGGCTGCGGGAAAAACTGTTTTTT.

J is TRBJ1-2 and V is TRBV6-5; D is ambiguous. The CDR3 covers 14 residues. Per the germline V gene, CDR1 is MNHEY and CDR2 is SVGAGI. The germline V and J ends were trimmed by 0 bases and 4 bases, with 9 bases remaining between them. The CDR3 spells CASSYSKGSYGYTF. The CDR3 DNA reads as TGTGCCAGCAGTTACTCGAAGGGCAGCTATGGCTACACCTTC.

The J gene is TRBJ2-6, the V gene TRBV6-2 or TRBV6-3; TRBD1 agrees at 12 bases. The CDR3 runs to 18 residues. Germline CDR1 reads MNHEY; CDR2 reads SVGEGT. With V trimmed by 5 bases and J by 3 bases, 8 bases remained unmatched. The CDR3 spells CASSPRDRGLFGANVLTF. In DNA, the CDR3 is TGTGCCAGCAGTCCACGGGACAGGGGGCTGTTTGGGGCCAACGTCCTGACTTTC.

V and J are TRBV2 and TRBJ1-2; 7 bases are a match to TRBD1. The CDR3 runs 12 residues. J gave up 3 bases and V 5 bases, and 0 bases lay outside the gene matches. Germline assignment: CDR1 SNHLY and CDR2 FYNNEI. The CDR3 DNA sequence: TGTGCCAGCAGTCAGGGGGACTATGGCTACACCTTC. Its protein is CASSQGDYGYTF.

The rearrangement links TRBV21-1 to TRBJ1-6; the D segment call TRBD1 is taken from the table without a DNA check. TRBV21-1 is designated a pseudogene. This CDR3 comprises 15 residues. CDR3 sequence reads: CASRPDISYNSPLHF. CDR3 nucleotides: TGTGCCAGCAGACCTGACATTTCCTATAATTCACCCCTCCACTTT.

The chain couples TRBV6-5 to TRBJ2-7; D gene ambiguous. Looked up from germline, CDR1 is MNHEY and CDR2 is SVGAGI. The V end was cut by 6 bases, the J end by 4 bases, with 7 bases between. The CDR3 runs to 11 residues. CDR3: CASRTSYEQYV. Here the CDR3 DNA reads TGTGCCAGCAGGACCAGTTACGAGCAGTACGTC.

This clone was seen more than once but under ten times. Other DNA sequences of this sample code for an identical CDR3. This chain links TRBV9 with TRBJ1-1; D is undetermined. Trimming removed 3 bases at V and 3 bases at J, with 6 bases between. The CDR3 length is 12 residues. CDR1 is SGDLS, CDR2 YYNGEE, per germline. The CDR3, as DNA: TGTGCCAGCAGCGCTCGGGACACTGAAGCTTTCTTT. Residues: CASSARDTEAFF.

This rearrangement joins TRBV7-2 to TRBJ1-6, with 8 bases lining up with TRBD1. The ends lost 5 bases at V and 6 bases at J; junction bases unmatched: 6. This CDR3 is 15 amino acids long. Germline V gene data show CDR1 as SGHTA and CDR2 as FQGNSA. DNA for the CDR3: TGTGCCAGCAGCAGTGGACAGGGAGGTAATTCACCCCTCCACTTT. Its protein product is CASSSGQGGNSPLHF.

This rearrangement joins TRBV6-5 to TRBJ1-4, with 10 bases lining up with TRBD1. The CDR3 loop spans 14 amino acids. After removal of 6 bases from V and 7 bases from J, the junction contained 5 bases not matched to a gene. In germline, CDR1 is MNHEY, CDR2 SVGAGI. The chain's CDR3 is CASRGQGIREKLFF. The CDR3 bases are TGTGCCAGCAGGGGACAGGGGATCCGTGAAAAACTGTTTTTT.

This sequence joins TRBV7-2 and TRBJ2-3; 12 bases agree with TRBD2. Germline assignment: CDR1 SGHTA and CDR2 FQGNSA. This CDR3 is built from 14 residues. The trim removed 8 bases at V and 7 bases at J, leaving 7 bases unmatched. Here the CDR3 DNA reads TGTGCCAGCGGGCTAGCGGGGGGGCCTTATACGCAGTATTTT. Its translation is CASGLAGGPYTQYF.

This clone came up a few times. The DNA for the CDR3 is TGTGCCAGCAGCTTTGGAAGGCGAGCTTTCTTT. Protein sequence: CASSFGRRAFF. This chain joins TRBV5-4 and TRBJ1-1; D is ambiguous. CDR3 length: 11 amino acids. Germline CDR1 SGHNT, CDR2 YYREEE (reference sequence). With 2 bases removed from V and 10 bases from J, the gap between germline ends came to 9 bases.

The gene calls are TRBV2 and TRBJ2-2, with D tentatively TRBD2 (6 bases). Germline V gene sequence: CDR1 SNHLY, CDR2 FYNNEI. The V end lost 3 bases, the J end lost 3 bases, and 11 bases lay between the germline ends. The CDR3 covers 15 residues. DNA of the CDR3: TGTGCCAGCAGTGACCGGGAGAGTCACACCGGGGAGCTGTTTTTT. Its protein is CASSDRESHTGELFF. Together with reference TRBV2 and TRBJ2-2, the CDR3 gives the full variable domain: EPEVTQTPSHQVTQMGQEVILRCVPISNHLYFYWYRQILGQKVEFLVSFYNNEISEKSEIFDDQFSVERPDGSNFTLKIRSTKLEDSAMYFCASSDRESHTGELFFGEGSRLTVL.

The genes are TRBV7-2 and TRBJ2-3; D may be TRBD1 or TRBD2 (6 bases each). This CDR3 contains 15 residues. Germline CDR1 SGHTA, CDR2 FQGNSA. V shed 1 base and J shed 4 bases, with 12 bases lying between them. The CDR3: CASSLVGGGPDTQYF. The CDR3 bases are TGTGCCAGCAGCTTAGTTGGTGGGGGGCCAGATACGCAGTATTTT. The variable domain in full, completed from reference TRBV7-2 and TRBJ2-3, reads GAGVSQSPSNKVTEKGKDVELRCDPISGHTALYWYRQSLGQGLEFLIYFQGNSAPDKSGLPSDRFSAERTGGSVSTLTIQRTQQEDSAVYLCASSLVGGGPDTQYFGPGTRLTVL.

The rearrangement joins TRBV5-1 to TRBJ2-5; D unresolved. The V end was cut by 4 bases, the J end by 5 bases, with 15 bases between. Germline V gene lookup returns CDR1 SGHRS and CDR2 YFSETQ. CDR3 length equals 14 residues. CDR3 loop: CASSISAGSETQYF. The CDR3 region has the DNA TGCGCCAGCAGCATTTCTGCCGGGTCGGAGACCCAGTACTTC.

The gene calls are TRBV5-1 and TRBJ2-5, with 8 nucleotides matching TRBD2. The CDR3 sequence is 16 residues long. Germline CDR1 and CDR2: SGHRS and YFSETQ. J gave up 1 base and V 4 bases, and 9 bases lay outside the gene matches. The CDR3 DNA reads TGCGCCAGCAGCCGGGAGGCGGGGGGACCCCAAGAGACCCAGTACTTC. Protein: CASSREAGGPQETQYF.